One sample yielded the 5 T cell receptor beta chains listed below, sequenced in a study of a mutant IDH1 vaccine in newly diagnosed glioma. Time point described: week 23, last vaccination. A 20-mer mutant IDH1 peptide at 300 ug was injected subcutaneously with topical imiquimod. For these receptors, no antigen is known. The assay was immunoSEQ multiplex PCR, and TCRdb's table has in-frame clones only and misses some. Of 50,000 to 70,000 clones in the sample, 85% to 90% were seen once. The starting material was PBMCs, obtained from a glioma patient whose treatment included an IDH1 peptide vaccine. The receptor set was obtained from a man aged 40-50 years with glioma.

J is TRBJ2-1 and V is TRBV4-3; D remains unclear. This CDR3 has 16 amino acids. The V gene's germline CDR1 is LGHNA and CDR2 YSLEER. The V and J ends lost 4 bases and 0 bases respectively, with 13 bases between them. The DNA for the CDR3 is TGCGCCAGCAGCCGCCGGGCTGAGAGCTCCTACAATGAGCAGTTCTTC. It encodes CASSRRAESSYNEQFF.

This clone counts as medium-sized. The V gene is TRBV15, the J gene TRBJ2-1; D not resolved. The CDR3 covers 17 residues. Trimming took off 0 bases at V and 0 bases at J, with 12 bases between the two ends. Germline CDR1 and CDR2: LNHNV and YYDKDF (reference sequence). CDR3 protein: CATSRELLVRSYNEQFF. For the CDR3, the DNA is TGTGCCACCAGCAGAGAGTTATTAGTCCGCTCCTACAATGAGCAGTTCTTC.

This chain uses TRBV5-5 with TRBJ2-3; TRBD1 might be the D (6 bases). The V end lost 0 bases, the J end lost 3 bases, and 11 bases lay between the germline ends. CDR3 length: 15 residues. Germline CDR1 is SGHKS and CDR2 is YYEKEE (reference sequence). CDR3 sequence: CASSLEGRGTDTQYF. Here the CDR3 DNA reads TGTGCCAGCAGCTTGGAGGGCAGGGGAACAGATACGCAGTATTTT.

The chain is built from TRBV5-1 and TRBJ2-7; TRBD1 agrees at 8 bases. Germline CDR1 is SGHRS and CDR2 is YFSETQ. The CDR3 has 15 residues. The V gene end was trimmed by 6 bases and the J gene end by 4 bases; junction bases not matched to a gene: 12. The CDR3 nucleotides read TGCGCCAGCACTCTCCTGACAGGGGCAAGGTACGAGCAGTACTTC. Residues: CASTLLTGARYEQYF.

The chain combines TRBV19 with TRBJ2-1; no clear D gene. Germline V gene sequence: CDR1 LNHDA, CDR2 SQIVND (reference sequence). The CDR3 length is 15 residues. The V gene lost 3 bases and the J gene lost 0 bases, with 9 bases spanning the gap. The CDR3 loop is CASSIGRYSYNEQFF. As DNA, the CDR3 is TGTGCCAGTAGTATCGGGCGGTACTCCTACAATGAGCAGTTCTTC. The whole variable domain, remainder taken from reference TRBV19 and TRBJ2-1, is DGGITQSPKYLFRKEGQNVTLSCEQNLNHDAMYWYRQDPGQGLRLIYYSQIVNDFQKGDIAEGYSVSREKKESFPLTVTSAQKNPTAFYLCASSIGRYSYNEQFFGPGTRLTVL.